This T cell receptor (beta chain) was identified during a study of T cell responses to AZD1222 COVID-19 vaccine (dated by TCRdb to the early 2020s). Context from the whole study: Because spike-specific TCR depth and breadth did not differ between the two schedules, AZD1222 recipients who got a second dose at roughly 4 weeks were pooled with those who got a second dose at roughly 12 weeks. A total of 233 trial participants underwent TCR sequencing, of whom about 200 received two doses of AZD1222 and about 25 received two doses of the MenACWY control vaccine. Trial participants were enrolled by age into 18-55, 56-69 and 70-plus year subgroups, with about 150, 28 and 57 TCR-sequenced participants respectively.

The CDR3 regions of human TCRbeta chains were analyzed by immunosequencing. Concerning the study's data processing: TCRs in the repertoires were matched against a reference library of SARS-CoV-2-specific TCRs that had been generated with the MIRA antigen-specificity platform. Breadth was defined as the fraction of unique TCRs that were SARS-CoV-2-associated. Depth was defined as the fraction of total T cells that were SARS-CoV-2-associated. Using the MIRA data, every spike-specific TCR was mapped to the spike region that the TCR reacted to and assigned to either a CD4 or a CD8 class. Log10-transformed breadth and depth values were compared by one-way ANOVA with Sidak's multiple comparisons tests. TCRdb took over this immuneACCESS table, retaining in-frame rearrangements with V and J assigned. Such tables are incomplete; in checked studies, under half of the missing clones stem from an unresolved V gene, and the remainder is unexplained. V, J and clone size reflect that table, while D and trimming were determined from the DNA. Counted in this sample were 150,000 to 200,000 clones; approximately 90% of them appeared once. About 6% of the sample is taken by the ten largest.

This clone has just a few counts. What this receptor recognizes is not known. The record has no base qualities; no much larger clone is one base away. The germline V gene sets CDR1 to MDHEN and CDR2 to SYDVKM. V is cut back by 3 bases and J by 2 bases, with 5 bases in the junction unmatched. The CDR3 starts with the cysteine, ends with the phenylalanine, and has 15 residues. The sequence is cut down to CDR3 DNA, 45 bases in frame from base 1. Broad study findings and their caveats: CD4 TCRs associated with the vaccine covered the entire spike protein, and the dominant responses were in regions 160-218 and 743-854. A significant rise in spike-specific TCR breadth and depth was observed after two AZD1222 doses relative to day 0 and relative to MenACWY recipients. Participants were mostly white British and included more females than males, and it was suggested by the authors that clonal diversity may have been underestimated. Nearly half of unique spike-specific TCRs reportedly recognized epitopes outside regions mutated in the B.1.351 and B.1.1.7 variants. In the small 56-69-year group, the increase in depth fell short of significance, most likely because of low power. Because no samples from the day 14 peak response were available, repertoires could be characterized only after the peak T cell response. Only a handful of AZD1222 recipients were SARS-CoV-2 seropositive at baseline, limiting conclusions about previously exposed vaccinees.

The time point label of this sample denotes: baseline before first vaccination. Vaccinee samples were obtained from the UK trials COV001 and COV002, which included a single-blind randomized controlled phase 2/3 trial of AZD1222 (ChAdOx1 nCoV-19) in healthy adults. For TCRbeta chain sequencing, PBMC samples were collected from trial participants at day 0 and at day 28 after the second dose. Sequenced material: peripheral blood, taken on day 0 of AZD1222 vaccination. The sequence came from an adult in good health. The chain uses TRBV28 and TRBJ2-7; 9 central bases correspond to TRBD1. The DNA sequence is TGTGCCAGCAGTTTGTGGACAGGGGAGGCCTACGAGCAGTACTTC. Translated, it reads CASSLWTGEAYEQYF.